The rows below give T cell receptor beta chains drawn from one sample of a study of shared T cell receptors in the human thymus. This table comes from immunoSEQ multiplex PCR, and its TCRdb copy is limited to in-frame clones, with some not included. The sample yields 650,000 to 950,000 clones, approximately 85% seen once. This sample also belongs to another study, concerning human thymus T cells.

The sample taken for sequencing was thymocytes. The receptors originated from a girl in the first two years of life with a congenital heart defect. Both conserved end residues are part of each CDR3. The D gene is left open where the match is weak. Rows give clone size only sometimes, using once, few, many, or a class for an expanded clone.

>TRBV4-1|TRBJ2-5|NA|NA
CASSRNLRATGGGRQETQYF
TGCGCCAGCAGCCGAAACCTCAGAGCGACAGGAGGTGGGCGCCAAGAGACCCAGTACTTC
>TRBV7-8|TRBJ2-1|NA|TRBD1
CASSLGQGVEQFF
TGTGCCAGCAGCCTGGGACAGGGTGTTGAGCAGTTCTTC
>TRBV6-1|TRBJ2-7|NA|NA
CASSETASPGYEQYF
TGTGCCAGCAGTGAAACGGCTAGCCCCGGCTACGAGCAGTACTTC
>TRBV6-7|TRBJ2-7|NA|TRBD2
CASSYSWLAGRYEQYF
TGTGCCAGCAGTTACTCTTGGCTAGCGGGGAGGTACGAGCAGTACTTC
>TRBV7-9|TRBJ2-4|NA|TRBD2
CASSLAGPAGLAKNIQYF
TGTGCCAGCAGCTTAGCGGGGCCAGCGGGGTTAGCCAAAAACATTCAGTACTTC
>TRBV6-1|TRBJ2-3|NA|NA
CASSPGQISTDTQYF
TGTGCCAGCAGCCCGGGACAAATTAGCACAGATACGCAGTATTTT
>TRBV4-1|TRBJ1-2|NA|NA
CASSLQQGGYGYTF
TGCGCCAGCAGCCTCCAACAGGGTGGCTATGGCTACACCTTC
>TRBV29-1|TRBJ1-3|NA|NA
CSVESGISGNTIYF
TGCAGCGTTGAATCCGGTATCTCTGGAAACACCATATATTTT
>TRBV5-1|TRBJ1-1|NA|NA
CASSQTYQGQATEAFF
TGCGCCAGCAGCCAGACGTACCAAGGACAAGCTACTGAAGCTTTCTTT
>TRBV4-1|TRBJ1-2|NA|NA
CASSQDRTYYGYTF
TGCGCCAGCAGCCAAGATCGGACATACTATGGCTACACCTTC
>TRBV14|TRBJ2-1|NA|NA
CASSPQASSSYNEQFF
TGTGCCAGCAGCCCACAGGCCTCGAGCTCCTACAATGAGCAGTTCTTC
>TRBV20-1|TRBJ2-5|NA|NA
CSATTGETQYF
TGCAGTGCTACGACTGGGGAGACCCAGTACTTC
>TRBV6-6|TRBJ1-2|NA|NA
CASLGSFLLYGYTF
TGTGCCAGCCTAGGGAGCTTTTTGCTTTATGGCTACACCTTC
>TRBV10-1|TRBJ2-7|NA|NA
CASSESGYNSYEQYF
TGCGCCAGCAGTGAGTCCGGGTATAATTCCTACGAGCAGTACTTC
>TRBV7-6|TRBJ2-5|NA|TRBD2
CASSLVRGGEETQYF
TGTGCCAGCAGCTTAGTTCGCGGGGGGGAAGAGACCCAGTACTTC
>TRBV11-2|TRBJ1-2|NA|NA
CASRTDSYPGNYGYTF
TGTGCCAGCAGAACGGACAGTTACCCGGGGAACTATGGCTACACCTTC
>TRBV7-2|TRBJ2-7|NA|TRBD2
CASSFSLTSGGIYEQYF
TGTGCCAGCAGCTTCAGTTTGACTAGCGGGGGGATCTACGAGCAGTACTTC
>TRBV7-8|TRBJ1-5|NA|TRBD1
CASSSLKGQEDQPQHF
TGTGCCAGCAGCTCCCTGAAGGGACAGGAAGATCAGCCCCAGCATTTT
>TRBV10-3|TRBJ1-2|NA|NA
CAISAQGKSYGYTF
TGTGCCATCAGTGCTCAGGGGAAAAGCTATGGCTACACCTTC
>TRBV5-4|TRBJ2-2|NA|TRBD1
CASSSTGATTGELFF
TGTGCCAGCAGCTCGACAGGGGCCACCACCGGGGAGCTGTTTTTT
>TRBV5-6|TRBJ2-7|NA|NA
CASSLSSYEQYF
TGTGCCAGCAGCTTGTCGTCCTACGAGCAGTACTTC
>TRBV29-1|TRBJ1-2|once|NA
CSVEDRRQGDYGYTF
TGCAGCGTTGAAGATCGAAGGCAGGGTGACTATGGCTACACCTTC
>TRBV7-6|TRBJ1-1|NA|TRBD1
CASSSETWTGCGGTEAFF
TGTGCCAGCAGCTCCGAGACATGGACAGGGTGCGGGGGCACTGAAGCTTTCTTT
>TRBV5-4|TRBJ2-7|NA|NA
CASSLDLNYEQYF
TGTGCCAGCAGCTTGGATCTTAACTACGAGCAGTACTTC
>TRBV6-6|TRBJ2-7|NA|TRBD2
CASSWTGTSRYEQYF
TGTGCCAGCAGTTGGACCGGGACTAGTCGTTACGAGCAGTACTTC
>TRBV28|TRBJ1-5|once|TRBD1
CASSSPGTGGAGGQPQHF
TGTGCCAGCAGCTCCCCCGGGACAGGGGGCGCGGGTGGACAGCCCCAGCATTTT
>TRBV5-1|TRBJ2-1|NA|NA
CASSLGSGGQYNEQFF
TGCGCCAGCAGCTTGGGGTCCGGCGGACAGTACAATGAGCAGTTCTTC
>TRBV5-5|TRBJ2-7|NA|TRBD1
CASSDWDRLSYEQYF
TGTGCCAGCAGCGATTGGGACAGGCTCTCCTACGAGCAGTACTTC
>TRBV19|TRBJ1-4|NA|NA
CASRTGIRPRLFF
TGTGCCAGTCGAACAGGGATAAGGCCCAGACTGTTTTTT
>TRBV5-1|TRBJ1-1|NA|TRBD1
CASSEWTGNTEAFF
TGCGCCAGCAGCGAGTGGACAGGGAACACTGAAGCTTTCTTT
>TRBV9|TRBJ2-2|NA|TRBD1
CASSAGTANTGELFF
TGTGCCAGCAGCGCTGGGACAGCGAACACCGGGGAGCTGTTTTTT
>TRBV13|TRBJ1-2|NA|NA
CASSLYGGTYGYTF
TGTGCCAGCAGCTTATACGGCGGGACCTATGGCTACACCTTC
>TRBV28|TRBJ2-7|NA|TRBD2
CASSLRGLAGVEQYF
TGTGCCAGCAGTCTGAGGGGACTAGCGGGGGTCGAGCAGTACTTC
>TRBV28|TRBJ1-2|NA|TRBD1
CASTTYRGHDYGYTF
TGTGCCAGCACTACATACAGGGGGCATGACTATGGCTACACCTTC
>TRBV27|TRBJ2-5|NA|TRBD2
CASSFHGGSQETQYF
TGTGCCAGCAGTTTCCACGGGGGGTCCCAAGAGACCCAGTACTTC
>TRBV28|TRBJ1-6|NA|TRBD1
CASMLFLRDSLRNSPLHF
TGTGCCAGCATGCTCTTCCTCCGGGACAGTCTAAGGAATTCACCCCTCCACTTT
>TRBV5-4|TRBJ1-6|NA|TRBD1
CASSLRTGRYYNSPLHF
TGTGCCAGCAGCTTACGGACAGGGAGGTATTATAATTCACCCCTCCACTTT
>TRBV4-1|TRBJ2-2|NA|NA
CASSQDGHNPPGELFF
TGCGCCAGCAGCCAAGATGGACATAATCCACCCGGGGAGCTGTTTTTT
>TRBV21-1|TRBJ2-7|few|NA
CASSKKSEGAINYEQYF
TGTGCCAGCAGCAAAAAATCGGAGGGGGCTATCAACTACGAGCAGTACTTC
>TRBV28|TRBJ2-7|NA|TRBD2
CASSYRTRLPYEQYF
TGTGCCAGCAGTTATAGGACTAGACTCCCCTACGAGCAGTACTTC
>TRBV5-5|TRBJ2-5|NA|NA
CATKGDQETQYF
TGTGCCACCAAAGGGGACCAAGAGACCCAGTACTTC
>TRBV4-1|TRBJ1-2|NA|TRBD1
CASSRKWGGRVGRDREHYGYTF
TGCGCCAGCAGCCGAAAATGGGGGGGAAGGGTCGGCCGGGACAGGGAGCACTATGGCTACACCTTC